The rows below give T cell receptor beta chains drawn from one sample of a study of blood T cell repertoires in COVID-19. The method was immunoSEQ multiplex PCR; TCRdb's version includes in-frame clones alone and lacks a portion of them. The data contain under 200,000 clones, about 80% of them singletons. Sequencing was performed on peripheral blood. The receptor set was obtained from a man aged 55 to 70 with acute or convalescent COVID-19. Each CDR3 is given with its conserved first and last residue. D genes are given only for firm matches. Some rows have no size entry. The others give once, few or many, or a class for an expanded clone.

j_gene | d_gene | v_gene | abundance | CDR3aa | CDR3nt
TRBJ1-2 | - | TRBV29-1 | - | CSVEQGTNGYTF | TGCAGCGTTGAACAGGGCACCAATGGCTACACCTTC
TRBJ2-1 | TRBD2 | TRBV25-1 | few | CASNWGGSSYNEQFF | TGTGCCAGCAATTGGGGCGGGAGCTCCTACAATGAGCAGTTCTTC
TRBJ1-3 | TRBD1 | TRBV9 | - | CASSEGQGSGNTIYF | TGTGCCAGCAGCGAGGGACAGGGCTCTGGAAACACCATATATTTT
TRBJ2-2 | TRBD2 | TRBV4-2 | - | CASSQGLAGGPGELFF | TGTGCCAGCAGCCAAGGTCTAGCGGGGGGGCCGGGGGAGCTGTTTTTT
TRBJ1-6 | - | TRBV2 | - | CASSEAGRGNESPLHF | TGTGCCAGCAGTGAAGCAGGTCGGGGAAATGAGTCACCCCTCCACTTT
TRBJ1-5 | - | TRBV6-5 | - | CASSSGIYSNQPQHF | TGTGCCAGCAGTTCGGGGATCTATAGCAATCAGCCCCAGCATTTT
TRBJ1-6 | - | TRBV5-4 | few | CATHGLNNSPLHF | TGTGCCACCCACGGACTTAATAATTCACCCCTCCACTTT
TRBJ2-2 | TRBD2 | TRBV4-3 | - | CASSPAGGGVWTGELFF | TGCGCCAGCAGCCCGGCCGGCGGGGGGGTTTGGACCGGGGAGCTGTTTTTT
TRBJ2-7 | - | TRBV19 | - | CASSIGGPTRGEQYF | TGTGCCAGTAGTATCGGAGGGCCCACACGAGGCGAGCAGTACTTC
TRBJ1-4 | - | TRBV6-1 | - | CASSEPPKAFF | TGTGCCAGCAGTGAACCCCCCAAAGCGTTTTTT
TRBJ1-5 | TRBD1 | TRBV18 | - | CASSPGTDQPQHF | TGTGCCAGCTCACCTGGGACAGATCAGCCCCAGCATTTT
TRBJ2-5 | - | TRBV23-1 | - | CASSQSGHLRTQYF | TGCGCCAGCAGTCAATCGGGACATCTGCGGACCCAGTACTTC